The rows below give T cell receptor beta chains drawn from one sample of a study of tumor-infiltrating lymphocytes in primary liver carcinoma. One entry per CDR3 protein, called by TCRdb with MiXCR from the multiplex PCR reads. The sample shows tens of thousands of distinct CDR3 sequences, 65% to 80% of them seen only once. Sequenced sample: liver tumor tissue from sampling region 1. Source of these receptors: a man aged 40-49 years with primary liver carcinoma and hepatitis B virus infection. Both conserved end residues are part of each CDR3. D genes are given only for firm matches. Size is stated for part of the rows, as once, few or many counts, or as a class when the clone is expanded.

TRBV20-1	.	many	TRBJ2-3	CSASTAGANTDTQYF	TGCAGTGCTAGCACCGCGGGGGCAAACACAGATACGCAGTATTTT
TRBV2	.	.	TRBJ2-6	CASSDISEANVPTF	TGTGCCAGCAGTGACATCTCTGAGGCCAACGTCCCGACTTTC
TRBV10-3	.	.	TRBJ1-4	CVISANPEEKPFF	TGTGTCATCAGTGCGAACCCCGAGGAAAAACCGTTTTTT
TRBV24-1	.	.	TRBJ1-4	CATSHSDDEKLFF	TGTGCCACCAGTCATTCGGACGATGAAAAACTGTTTTTT
TRBV7-3	.	once	TRBJ2-1	CASSISPAGNEQFF	TGTGCCAGCAGCATAAGTCCCGCGGGCAATGAGCAGTTCTTC
TRBV6-2/TRBV6-3	TRBD2	once	TRBJ2-7	CASSYTSGNSYGQYF	TGTGCCAGCAGTTACACTAGCGGGAACTCCTACGGGCAGTACTTC
TRBV10-3	.	once	TRBJ1-1	CTISRTGLDTEAFF	TGTACCATCAGCCGAACAGGGTTGGACACTGAAGCTTTCTTT
TRBV4-1	TRBD2	many	TRBJ2-5	CASSQETGGDWETQYF	TGCGCCAGCAGCCAAGAAACGGGAGGTGACTGGGAGACCCAGTACTTC
TRBV28	TRBD1	once	TRBJ2-7	CASNYGDRGPGEYF	TGTGCCAGCAATTATGGGGACAGGGGACCTGGGGAGTACTTC
TRBV11-2	.	.	TRBJ2-1	CASNFDTRRTGSYNEQLF	TGTGCCAGCAACTTTGACACTAGGAGGACCGGGAGTTACAATGAGCAGTTATTC
TRBV28	TRBD1	many	TRBJ2-1	CASRPGTGGYNEQFF	TGTGCCAGCAGGCCCGGGACAGGGGGATACAATGAGCAGTTCTTC
TRBV28	.	.	TRBJ1-1	CARSSGAEAFF	TGTGCCAGAAGCTCCGGGGCTGAAGCTTTCTTT
TRBV10-3	TRBD1	many	TRBJ1-2	CAISESKGQGDYGYTF	TGTGCCATCAGTGAGTCAAAAGGACAGGGAGACTATGGCTACACCTTC
TRBV2	.	few	TRBJ2-1	CASSEEYAPGNEQFF	TGTGCCAGCAGTGAAGAATATGCCCCAGGGAATGAGCAGTTCTTC
TRBV4-1	TRBD1	once	TRBJ1-5	CASSPGQGAVNQPHHF	TGCGCCAGCAGCCCTGGACAGGGGGCTGTCAATCAGCCCCACCATTTT
TRBV29-1	.	.	TRBJ1-1	CSAERGRREAFF	TGCAGCGCTGAGAGGGGTCGTCGGGAAGCTTTCTTT
TRBV10-3	TRBD2	many	TRBJ2-5	CATASGGGEETQYF	TGTGCCACTGCCAGCGGGGGCGGAGAAGAGACCCAGTACTTC
TRBV2	.	.	TRBJ2-5	CASIIGVEQTQYF	TGTGCCAGCATAATTGGAGTGGAACAGACCCAGTACTTC
TRBV29-1	TRBD2	once	TRBJ2-5	CTVGGLAGASQETQYF	TGCACCGTTGGCGGACTAGCGGGGGCCTCACAAGAGACCCAGTACTTC
TRBV12-3/TRBV12-4	.	.	TRBJ1-3	CASSSLRPFVNTIYF	TGCGCCAGCAGTTCTCTCCGTCCATTTGTGAACACCATATATTTT
TRBV6-1	.	.	TRBJ1-2	CASSVKQATCGYTF	TGTGCCAGCAGTGTGAAGCAAGCTACCTGTGGCTACACCTTC
TRBV7-9	TRBD1	.	TRBJ1-3	CASSPTGGSVNTTYF	TGTGCCAGCAGTCCTACAGGGGGCTCTGTAAACACCACATATTTT
TRBV2	.	.	TRBJ2-3	CASSANLFWDTQFF	TGTGCCAGCAGCGCCAATCTGTTTTGGGATACGCAGTTTTTT
TRBV6-1	TRBD1	many	TRBJ2-2	CASSDRDNDPNTGELFF	TGTGCCAGCAGCGACAGGGATAACGACCCGAACACCGGGGAGCTGTTTTTT
TRBV29-1	.	.	TRBJ2-7	CSAHLDQSGDDEQYF	TGCAGCGCTCACTTGGATCAGTCAGGGGACGACGAGCAGTACTTC
TRBV5-1	.	few	TRBJ2-4	CASSLPTGELAKNIQYF	TGCGCCAGCAGCTTGCCCACGGGGGAACTAGCCAAAAACATTCAGTACTTC
TRBV10-1	.	.	TRBJ2-7	CASYQSLSYEQYF	TGCGCCAGCTATCAAAGTCTCTCCTACGAGCAGTACTTC
TRBV12-3/TRBV12-4	.	.	TRBJ2-7	CASSLAAGDQYF	TGTGCAAGCAGTTTAGCCGCGGGCGACCAGTACTTC
TRBV12-3/TRBV12-4	.	.	TRBJ2-6	CASSWSYGAHVLTF	TGTGCCAGCAGTTGGAGCTATGGGGCCCACGTCCTGACTTTC
TRBV6-6	.	many	TRBJ2-1	CASSYMISINSEQFF	TGTGCCAGCAGTTACATGATTAGCATTAATAGTGAGCAGTTCTTC
TRBV4-2	.	.	TRBJ2-7	CASSQGGPKQYF	TGTGCCAGCAGTCAAGGGGGTCCTAAGCAGTACTTC
TRBV25-1	.	.	TRBJ2-7	CASGTSGGYEQYF	TGTGCCAGCGGGACAAGCGGTGGCTACGAGCAGTACTTC
TRBV7-9	.	.	TRBJ2-5	CVSCSASVAETQYF	TGTGTCAGCTGCTCGGCCAGCGTGGCAGAGACCCAGTACTTC
TRBV6-2/TRBV6-3	.	.	TRBJ2-1	CVGTQGLDNEQFF	TGTGTCGGGACCCAAGGACTCGACAATGAACAGTTCTTC
TRBV29-1	.	many	TRBJ1-2	CSCLNPPGLKYGYTF	TGCAGCTGCCTTAACCCTCCGGGACTCAAATATGGCTACACCTTC
TRBV29-1	.	.	TRBJ2-3	CSAAWAGGIGDTQYF	TGCAGCGCTGCGTGGGCTGGGGGCATAGGAGATACGCAGTATTTT
TRBV28	TRBD2	few	TRBJ2-7	CASSPRQGYLAGGTGGQYF	TGTGCCAGCAGTCCCAGACAGGGCTATCTAGCGGGAGGAACGGGCGGGCAGTACTTC
TRBV20-1	.	few	TRBJ2-7	CSAIEATGSYEQYF	TGCAGTGCTATTGAGGCGACAGGCTCCTACGAGCAGTACTTC
TRBV29-1	.	.	TRBJ2-1	CSVEPSSKSAYNEQFF	TGCAGCGTTGAACCCTCTAGCAAATCCGCCTACAATGAGCAGTTCTTC
TRBV14	TRBD1	once	TRBJ1-1	CASSENRGLHTEAFF	TGTGCCAGCAGCGAAAACAGGGGCTTGCATACTGAAGCATTCTTT
TRBV29-1	.	.	TRBJ2-5	CGVEGGGKTQYF	TGCGGCGTCGAGGGGGGGGGTAAGACCCAGTACTTT
TRBV5-4	TRBD1	many	TRBJ2-5	CASSRTGGRETQYF	TGTGCCAGCAGTCGGACAGGGGGCAGGGAGACCCAGTACTTC
TRBV4-1	.	once	TRBJ2-7	CASGQEGEAPEQYF	TGCGCCAGCGGCCAAGAGGGGGAGGCGCCAGAACAGTACTTC
TRBV12-3/TRBV12-4	.	.	TRBJ2-2	CASSLDITITGELFF	TGTGCTAGCAGTCTAGACATCACAATCACCGGGGAGCTGTTTTTT
TRBV11-2	.	.	TRBJ2-1	CAGSSVGPGNDQFF	TGTGCCGGCAGTTCAGTGGGCCCTGGGAATGATCAGTTCTTC
TRBV4-1	.	.	TRBJ2-1	CAGSQEGVYEQFF	TGCGCCGGCAGCCAAGAGGGTGTCTATGAGCAGTTCTTC
TRBV29-1	TRBD2	.	TRBJ2-3	CSLVGVLAGETGDTQYF	TGCAGCCTCGTAGGAGTTCTAGCGGGAGAGACAGGCGATACGCAGTATTTT
TRBV4-1	TRBD2	.	TRBJ2-2	CASSLAGDDTGELFF	TGCGCTAGCAGTCTTGCGGGAGATGACACCGGGGAGCTGTTTTTT
TRBV29-1	.	.	TRBJ2-7	CGAGRGNNGEQYF	TGCGGCGCCGGGCGGGGCAATAATGGCGAGCAATACTTC
TRBV14	.	.	TRBJ2-1	CTSSPDLGREQFF	TGTACCAGCAGCCCCGACCTGGGTCGGGAGCAGTTCTTC
TRBV10-3	TRBD2	.	TRBJ2-3	CAISERAGAVDTQYF	TGTGCCATCAGTGAGAGGGCGGGAGCAGTAGATACGCAGTATTTT
TRBV6-5	.	.	TRBJ2-1	CANSPTVLELYKEQFF	TGTGCCAACAGCCCCACAGTACTAGAGTTGTACAAAGAGCAGTTCTTC
TRBV7-9	.	many	TRBJ2-1	CASSLLEQFSIF	TGTGCCAGCAGCCTCTTAGAGCAGTTCTCCATCTTC
TRBV5-1	.	.	TRBJ2-3	CASILNPSVSGDTRYF	TGCGCCAGCATCTTGAATCCTAGCGTGAGTGGAGATACGCGGTATTTT
TRBV6-2/TRBV6-3	.	.	TRBJ2-7	CASRRELDLTYEQYF	TGTGCCAGCAGACGCGAGCTAGATCTAACCTACGAGCAGTACTTC